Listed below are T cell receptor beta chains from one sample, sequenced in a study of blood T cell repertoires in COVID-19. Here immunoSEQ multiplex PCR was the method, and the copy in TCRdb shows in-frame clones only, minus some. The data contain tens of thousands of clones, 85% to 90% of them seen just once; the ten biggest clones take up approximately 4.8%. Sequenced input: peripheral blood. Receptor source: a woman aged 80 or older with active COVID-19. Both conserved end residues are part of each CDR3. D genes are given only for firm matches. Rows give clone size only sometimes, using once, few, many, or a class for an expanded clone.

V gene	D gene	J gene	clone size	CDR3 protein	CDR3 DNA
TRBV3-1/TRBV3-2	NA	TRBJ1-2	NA	CASSQDPPESYGYTF	TGTGCCAGCAGCCAAGACCCACCGGAGAGCTATGGCTACACCTTC
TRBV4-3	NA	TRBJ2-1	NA	CASSQFVMTYNEQFF	TGCGCCAGCAGCCAGTTTGTAATGACTTACAATGAGCAGTTCTTC
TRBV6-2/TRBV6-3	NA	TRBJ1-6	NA	CASSYVGLGVSPLHF	TGTGCCAGCAGTTACGTGGGGCTGGGCGTCTCACCCCTCCACTTT
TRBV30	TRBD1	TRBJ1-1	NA	CAWRETGGKGAFF	TGTGCCTGGAGGGAAACAGGGGGCAAAGGAGCTTTCTTT
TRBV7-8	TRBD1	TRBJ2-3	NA	CASSLNVRGQGSADTQYF	TGTGCCAGCAGCTTAAACGTCAGGGGACAGGGGAGCGCAGATACGCAGTATTTT
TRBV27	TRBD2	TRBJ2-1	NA	CASRGTSGRADPFGNEQFF	TGTGCCAGCAGGGGTACTAGCGGGAGGGCCGATCCATTCGGCAATGAGCAGTTCTTC
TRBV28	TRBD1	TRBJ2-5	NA	CASSLAGQAKETQYF	TGTGCCAGCAGTTTAGCAGGACAGGCAAAAGAGACCCAGTACTTC
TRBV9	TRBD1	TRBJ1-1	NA	CASSVGFQGAGGNTEAFF	TGTGCCAGCAGCGTAGGGTTTCAGGGGGCCGGGGGGAACACTGAAGCTTTCTTT
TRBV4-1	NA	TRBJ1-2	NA	CASSQGGVRYGYTF	TGCGCCAGCAGCCAAGGGGGGGTGCGCTATGGCTACACCTTC
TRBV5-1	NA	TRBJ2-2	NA	CASSLGRPGELFF	TGCGCCAGCAGCTTGGGGAGGCCCGGGGAGCTGTTTTTT
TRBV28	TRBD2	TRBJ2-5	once	CASSEPRGGSRETQYF	TGTGCCAGCAGTGAACCTCGGGGCGGGAGTCGGGAGACCCAGTACTTC
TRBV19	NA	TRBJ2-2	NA	CASSTQGWELFF	TGTGCCAGTAGTACACAGGGATGGGAGCTGTTTTTT
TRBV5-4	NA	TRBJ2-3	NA	CASRLSLLTDTQYF	TGTGCCAGCAGATTGAGCCTACTCACAGATACGCAGTATTTT
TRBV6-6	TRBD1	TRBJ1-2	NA	CASRQGTGYGYTF	TGTGCCAGCAGACAAGGGACAGGATATGGCTACACCTTC
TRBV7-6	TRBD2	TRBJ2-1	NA	CASSRWGPGTSGYNEQFF	TGTGCCAGCAGCCGATGGGGGCCGGGGACTAGCGGCTACAATGAGCAGTTCTTC
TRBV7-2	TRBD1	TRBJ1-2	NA	CASSLVPGQGARGYTF	TGTGCCAGCAGCTTAGTTCCCGGACAGGGGGCGAGAGGCTACACCTTC
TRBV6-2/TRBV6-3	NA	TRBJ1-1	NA	CASSVPRGFRAFF	TGTGCCAGCAGTGTCCCCAGGGGTTTTCGAGCTTTCTTT
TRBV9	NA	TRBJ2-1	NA	CASSDGTNEQFF	TGTGCCAGCAGCGACGGGACTAATGAGCAGTTCTTC
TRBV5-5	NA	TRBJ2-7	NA	CASSLSGGLYEQYF	TGTGCCAGCAGCTTGTCAGGAGGGTTATACGAGCAGTACTTC
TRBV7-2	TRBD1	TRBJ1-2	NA	CASSLYPGTGYGYTF	TGTGCCAGCAGCCTCTACCCCGGGACAGGGTATGGCTACACCTTC
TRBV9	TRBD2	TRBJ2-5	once	CASSQMGLAVRETQYF	TGTGCCAGCAGCCAGATGGGGCTAGCGGTTAGGGAGACCCAGTACTTC
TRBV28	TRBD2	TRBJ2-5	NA	CASSRSGRGQETQYF	TGTGCCAGCAGCCGTAGCGGGAGAGGGCAAGAGACCCAGTACTTC
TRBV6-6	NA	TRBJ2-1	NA	CAGADSYNEQFF	TGTGCCGGAGCAGATTCCTACAATGAGCAGTTCTTC
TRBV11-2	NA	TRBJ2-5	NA	CASSLDLASQETQYF	TGTGCCAGCAGCTTAGATCTAGCGTCTCAAGAGACCCAGTACTTC
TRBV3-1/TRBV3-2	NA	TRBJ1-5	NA	CASSQAVLQEGQPQHF	TGTGCCAGCAGCCAAGCAGTACTACAGGAGGGCCAGCCCCAGCATTTT
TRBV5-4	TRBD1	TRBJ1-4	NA	CASSPRDRDEKLFF	TGTGCCAGCAGCCCCAGGGACAGGGATGAAAAACTGTTTTTT
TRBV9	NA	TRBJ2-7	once	CASSVGGGRVVYEQYF	TGTGCCAGCAGCGTAGGTGGGGGCAGGGTAGTCTACGAGCAGTACTTC
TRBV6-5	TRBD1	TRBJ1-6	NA	CATKTGDSPLHF	TGTGCCACCAAAACAGGGGATTCACCCCTCCACTTT
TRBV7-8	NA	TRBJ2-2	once	CASSLGEGLNTGELFF	TGTGCCAGCAGCTTAGGTGAGGGACTCAACACCGGGGAGCTGTTTTTT
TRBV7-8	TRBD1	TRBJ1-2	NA	CASSQGQGAFYGYTF	TGTGCCAGCAGCCAAGGACAGGGGGCTTTCTATGGCTACACCTTC
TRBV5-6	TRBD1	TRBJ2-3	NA	CASSLGTGGVPDTQYF	TGTGCCAGCAGCTTGGGGACAGGGGGCGTCCCAGATACGCAGTATTTT
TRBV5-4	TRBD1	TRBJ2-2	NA	CASSQDRENGELFF	TGTGCCAGCAGCCAGGACAGGGAGAACGGGGAGCTGTTTTTT
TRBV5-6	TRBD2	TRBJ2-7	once	CASRSDASGLMYEQYF	TGTGCCAGCAGATCTGATGCTAGCGGACTTATGTACGAGCAGTACTTC
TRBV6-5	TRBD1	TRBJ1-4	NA	CASSSRTGFGDEKLFF	TGTGCCAGCAGTTCCCGGACAGGGTTTGGGGATGAAAAACTGTTTTTT
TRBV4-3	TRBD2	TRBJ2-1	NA	CASSPSLAGGLNEQFF	TGCGCCAGCAGCCCCTCTTTAGCGGGAGGGTTGAATGAGCAGTTCTTC
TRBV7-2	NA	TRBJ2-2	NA	CASSLAAGETGELFF	TGTGCCAGCAGCTTAGCTGCGGGTGAGACCGGGGAGCTGTTTTTT
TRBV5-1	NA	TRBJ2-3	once	CASPRWRAGTQYF	TGCGCCAGCCCGAGATGGCGGGCGGGTACGCAGTATTTT
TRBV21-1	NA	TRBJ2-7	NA	CASSKGGSSGRAEYEQYF	TGTGCCAGCAGCAAAGGTGGTTCGAGCGGGAGGGCCGAATACGAGCAGTACTTC
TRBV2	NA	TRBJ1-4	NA	CASSESQAATNEKLFF	TGTGCCAGCAGTGAGTCACAGGCTGCAACTAATGAAAAACTGTTTTTT
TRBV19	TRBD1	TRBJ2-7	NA	CASSPRTGTYEQYF	TGTGCCAGTAGTCCCCGGACAGGAACCTACGAGCAGTACTTC
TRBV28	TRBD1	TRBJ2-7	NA	CASSSGTGGSVSYEQYF	TGTGCCAGCAGTTCAGGGACAGGGGGAAGTGTATCCTACGAGCAGTACTTC
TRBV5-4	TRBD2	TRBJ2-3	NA	CASSPRGSGREDTQYF	TGTGCCAGCAGCCCAAGGGGTAGCGGGAGGGAGGATACGCAGTATTTT
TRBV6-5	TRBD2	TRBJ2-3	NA	CASSYSWLAGEDTQYF	TGTGCCAGCAGTTATTCATGGCTAGCGGGAGAAGATACGCAGTATTTT
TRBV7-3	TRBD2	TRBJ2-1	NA	CASSLNGGSGRARGYNEQFF	TGTGCCAGCAGCTTAAACGGGGGTAGCGGGAGGGCGAGGGGTTACAATGAGCAGTTCTTC
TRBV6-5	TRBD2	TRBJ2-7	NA	CASSPGIAGSYEQYF	TGTGCCAGCAGCCCAGGGATAGCGGGCTCCTACGAGCAGTACTTC
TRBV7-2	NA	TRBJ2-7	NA	CASSIAGTYTYEQYF	TGTGCCAGCAGTATTGCCGGGACTTACACCTACGAGCAGTACTTC
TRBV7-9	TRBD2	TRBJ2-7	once	CASSFGRVAYEQYF	TGTGCCAGCAGCTTTGGGAGGGTAGCCTACGAGCAGTACTTC